Shown below are 20 T cell receptor beta chains from a single sample sequenced in a study of T cells in Graves' hyperthyroidism and ophthalmopathy. RNA transcripts provided the source from which TCR beta CDR3 regions were amplified. HTBI primers were employed in a first-round RT-PCR of the TCR CDR3. TCRdb re-called the multiplex PCR reads through MiXCR, storing one row per CDR3 protein. The sample shows some 300,000 distinct CDR3 sequences, less than 20% of them seen only once. Sequences were obtained from blood. The receptors here all came from a man aged 50 to 59 with Graves' ophthalmopathy.

V usage is TRBV5-5 and J usage is TRBJ2-6; D is undetermined. The CDR3 is 16 residues long. The V gene's germline CDR1 is SGHKS and CDR2 YYEKEE (reference sequence). V was clipped by 0 bases and J by 1 base, with 8 bases between them. The CDR3 region is CASSLADRSGANVLTF. The CDR3 DNA reads TGTGCCAGCAGCTTGGCCGACCGATCTGGGGCCAACGTCCTGACTTTC.

J is TRBJ2-3 and V is TRBV3-1; TRBD2 agrees at 8 bases. The CDR3 length is 17 residues. Germline V gives CDR1 LGHDT, CDR2 YNNKEL (reference sequence). The junction had 9 bases not matched to a gene; V was cut back by 0 bases and J by 4 bases. The CDR3 nucleotides are TGTGCCAGCAGCCAAGACCTCGGGAGGGCCCGGCCAGATACGCAGTATTTT. This encodes CASSQDLGRARPDTQYF.

The chain is built from TRBV9 and TRBJ2-5; 7 nucleotides agree with TRBD2. The CDR3 length is 17 residues. Trimming cost V 0 bases and J 2 bases; bases outside gene matches: 10. CDR1 is SGDLS and CDR2 is YYNGEE in the germline V gene. The CDR3 DNA follows: TGTGCCAGCAGCGTAGCTCCCGGCCCGGGGGGACAAGAGACCCAGTACTTC. Protein: CASSVAPGPGGQETQYF. Full variable domain (missing parts from reference TRBV9 and TRBJ2-5): DSGVTQTPKHLITATGQRVTLRCSPRSGDLSVYWYQQSLDQGLQFLIQYYNGEERAKGNILERFSAQQFPDLHSELNLSSLELGDSALYFCASSVAPGPGGQETQYFGPGTRLLVL.

This clonotype was picked up a small number of times. The chain links TRBV6-1 to TRBJ2-1; TRBD1 might be the D (6 bases). The V end was cut by 5 bases, the J end by 15 bases, with 20 bases between. Germline CDR1 is MNHNS and CDR2 is SASEGT. This CDR3 has 13 residues. The CDR3 spells CASSSREGQGGFF. The CDR3 DNA sequence: TGTGCCAGCAGTTCCCGTGAGGGCCAAGGGGGGTTCTTC.

This clonotype has at least ten counts. The chain uses TRBV3-1 and TRBJ1-6, with D unresolved. V dropped 1 base and J dropped 12 bases, with 7 bases sitting between them. The CDR3 sequence is 12 residues long. Germline loops: CDR1 LGHDT, CDR2 YNNKEL (reference sequence). The CDR3 DNA reads TGTGCCAGCAGCCAAGGGAAGCTACCCCTCCACTTT. Translating it yields CASSQGKLPLHF.

This clonotype was observed many times. V and J are TRBV2 and TRBJ2-3, with D maybe TRBD1 (6 bases). The CDR3 sequence is 15 residues long. The germline gives CDR1 SNHLY, CDR2 FYNNEI. The germline V and J ends were trimmed by 7 bases and 2 bases, with 16 bases remaining between them. This chain's CDR3 is CASKKQGSPTDTQYF. Here the CDR3 DNA reads TGTGCCAGCAAGAAACAGGGATCCCCCACAGATACGCAGTATTTT.

This clonotype was detected only a few times. The chain links TRBV5-5 to TRBJ1-5; a possible D gene is TRBD1 (6 bases). The CDR3 is made up of 15 amino acids. V was trimmed by 3 bases and J by 4 bases, leaving 14 bases between them. Germline lookup yields CDR1 SGHKS and CDR2 YYEKEE (reference sequence). As DNA, the CDR3 is TGTGCCAGCAGCTCCTCAGGGGCATGGAATCAGCCCCAGCATTTT. Translation gives CASSSSGAWNQPQHF. The variable domain in full, with the rest retrieved from reference TRBV5-5 and TRBJ1-5, is DAGVTQSPTHLIKTRGQQVTLRCSPISGHKSVSWYQQVLGQGPQFIFQYYEKEERGRGNFPDRFSARQFPNYSSELNVNALLLGDSALYLCASSSSGAWNQPQHFGDGTRLSIL.

The gene calls are TRBV19 and TRBJ1-1, with unresolved D. The CDR3 is made up of 12 amino acids. V was clipped by 3 bases and J by 3 bases, with 5 bases between them. Germline V lookup: CDR1 LNHDA, CDR2 SQIVND (reference sequence). CDR3 DNA sequence: TGTGCCAGTAGTATTACCCACACTGAAGCTTTCTTT. As protein: CASSITHTEAFF.

This clonotype was observed many times. The V gene is TRBV20-1, the J gene TRBJ2-7, with TRBD2 matching 13 bases. The CDR3 consists of 14 residues. CDR1 and CDR2 (germline): DFQATT, SNEGSKA (reference sequence). The J segment lost 6 bases and the V segment lost 5 bases, leaving 7 bases of the junction unmatched. The chain's CDR3 is CSALKTSGRIEQYF. The CDR3 DNA sequence: TGCAGTGCTCTCAAGACTAGCGGGAGGATCGAGCAGTACTTC.

This clonotype was detected ten times or more. The chain couples TRBV11-3 to TRBJ2-3; TRBD2 is a possible D gene (6 bases). The length of the CDR3 is 14 residues. CDR1 SGHNT and CDR2 YENEEA come from the germline V gene. Trimming removed 0 bases from V and 6 bases from J, with 10 bases in between. The CDR3 spells CASSLDSLADTQYF. The CDR3 bases are TGTGCCAGCAGCTTAGATAGCCTAGCGGATACGCAGTATTTT.

This clonotype came up many times. This rearrangement joins TRBV20-1 to TRBJ2-1; TRBD1 or TRBD2 may be the D gene (6 bases each). Trimming took off 5 bases at V and 4 bases at J, with 18 bases between the two ends. Germline V CDR1 and CDR2: DFQATT, SNEGSKA (reference sequence). The CDR3 extends over 15 amino acids. The CDR3 region is CSAGPGGGIYNEQFF. CDR3 in DNA: TGCAGTGCTGGCCCAGGAGGGGGGATTTACAATGAGCAGTTCTTC.

On this clonotype: Just one base apart from a much larger clone, this may be a read error. The V and J genes are TRBV13 and TRBJ2-1; 10 bases agree with TRBD2. Germline-derived CDR1 and CDR2 are PRHDT and FYEKMQ (reference sequence). The CDR3 length is 16 residues. The CDR3 region is CPSSLESLAGYNEQFF. The DNA for the CDR3 is TGTCCCAGCAGCTTAGAATCACTAGCGGGATACAATGAGCAGTTCTTC. Using reference TRBV13 and TRBJ2-1 for the parts outside the CDR3, the full variable domain is AAGVIQSPRHLIKEKRETATLKCYPIPRHDTVYWYQQGPGQDPQFLISFYEKMQSDKGSIPDRFSAQQFSDYHSELNMSSLELGDSALYFCPSSLESLAGYNEQFFGPGTRLTVL.

On this clonotype: One junction end disagrees with the germline gene, perhaps due to a read error. The chain combines TRBV15 with TRBJ2-7, with 10 bases matching TRBD1. Germline V lookup: CDR1 LNHNV, CDR2 YYDKDF (reference sequence). The CDR3 has 16 amino acids. The chain's CDR3 is CATSSGYGTGVDEKYF. DNA of the CDR3: TGTGCCACCAGCAGTGGATACGGGACAGGGGTGGACGAGAAGTACTTC. The full variable domain, with the rest looked up from reference TRBV15 and TRBJ2-7, is DAMVIQNPRYQVTQFGKPVTLSCSQTLNHNVMYWYQQKSSQAPKLLFHYYDKDFNNEADTPDNFQSRRPNTSFCFLDIRSPGLGDTAMYLCATSSGYGTGVDEKYFGPGTRLTVT.

The chain is built from TRBV29-1 and TRBJ2-1; D is uncertain. This CDR3 has 11 amino acids. Germline assignment: CDR1 SQVTM and CDR2 ANQGSEA. Trimming cost V 2 bases and J 6 bases, with 5 bases left between them. Written as DNA, the CDR3 is TGCAGCGTTGAACCATGCAATGAGCAGTTCTTC. This sequence encodes CSVEPCNEQFF.

This clonotype was seen ten or more times. The rearrangement joins TRBV3-1 to TRBJ1-1, with D maybe TRBD1 (5 bases). V gave up 0 bases and J gave up 11 bases, with 10 bases separating them. Germline CDR1 reads LGHDT; CDR2 reads YNNKEL (reference sequence). CDR3 length equals 12 residues. CDR3 DNA sequence: TGTGCCAGCAGCCAAGAATGGGGGTTGGCTTTCTTT. This translates into CASSQEWGLAFF.

The table lists this clonotype with a few counts. The chain recombines TRBV3-1 with TRBJ1-5; no firm D call. The CDR3 has 13 residues. The germline V and J ends were trimmed by 4 bases and 3 bases, with 7 bases remaining between them. Germline values: CDR1 LGHDT, CDR2 YNNKEL (reference sequence). CDR3 in amino acids: CASSRGFNQPQHF. The CDR3 DNA sequence: TGTGCCAGCAGCCGAGGGTTCAATCAGCCCCAGCATTTT.

The table lists this clonotype with a few counts. CDR3 in DNA: TGTGCCAGCAGTTTGGGGCCCTCTGGGCACGGGGAGCTGTTTTTT. Protein product: CASSLGPSGHGELFF. This chain joins TRBV27 and TRBJ2-2, with a tentative D call TRBD1 (5 bases). In germline, CDR1 is MNHEY, CDR2 SMNVEV (reference sequence). The CDR3 is 15 residues long. V was shortened by 3 bases and J by 7 bases, with 15 bases between the two germline ends.

This clonotype showed up many times. The V call is TRBV7-9, the J call TRBJ1-1; TRBD1 might be the D (5 bases). The germline CDR1 and CDR2 sequences are SEHNR and FQNEAQ (reference sequence). The V and J ends lost 3 bases and 6 bases respectively, with 14 bases between them. This CDR3 comprises 14 residues. CDR3 residues: CASSLGVGFAEAFF. The CDR3 bases are TGTGCCAGCAGCTTGGGGGTGGGGTTCGCTGAAGCTTTCTTT.

This clonotype was counted ten times or more. The chain carries TRBV20-1 and TRBJ2-7; TRBD2 matches at 9 bases. Germline CDR1 is DFQATT and CDR2 is SNEGSKA (reference sequence). This CDR3 is 13 amino acids long. V was pared by 6 bases and J by 3 bases, with 6 bases of the junction left unmatched. In nucleotides, the CDR3 is TGCAGTGCCGGAGCGGGAGGAGGCTACGAGCAGTACTTC. Translation gives CSAGAGGGYEQYF.

This clonotype appeared many times. This rearrangement joins TRBV10-3 to TRBJ1-5, with no clear D. V lost 5 bases to trimming and J lost 3 bases, with 8 bases between them. The CDR3 covers 13 residues. CDR1 and CDR2 (germline): ENHRY, SYGVKD. The CDR3 region has the DNA TGTGCCATCAGTCCCGGGGACAATCAGCCCCAGCATTTT. This sequence encodes CAISPGDNQPQHF.